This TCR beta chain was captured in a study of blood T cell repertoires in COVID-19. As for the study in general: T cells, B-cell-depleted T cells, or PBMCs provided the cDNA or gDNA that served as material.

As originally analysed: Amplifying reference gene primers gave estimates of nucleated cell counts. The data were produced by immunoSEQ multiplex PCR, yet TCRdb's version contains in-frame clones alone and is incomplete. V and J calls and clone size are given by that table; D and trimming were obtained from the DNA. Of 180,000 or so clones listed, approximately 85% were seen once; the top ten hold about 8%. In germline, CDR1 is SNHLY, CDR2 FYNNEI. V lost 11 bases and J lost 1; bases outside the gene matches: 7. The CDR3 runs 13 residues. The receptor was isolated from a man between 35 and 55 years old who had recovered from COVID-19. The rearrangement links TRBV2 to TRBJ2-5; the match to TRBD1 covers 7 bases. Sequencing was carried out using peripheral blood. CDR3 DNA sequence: TGTGCCGGGAAAACAGGGGTCCAAGAGACCCAGTACTTC. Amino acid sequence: CAGKTGVQETQYF. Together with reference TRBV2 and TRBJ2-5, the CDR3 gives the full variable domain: EPEVTQTPSHQVTQMGQEVILRCVPISNHLYFYWYRQILGQKVEFLVSFYNNEISEKSEIFDDQFSVERPDGSNFTLKIRSTKLEDSAMYFCAGKTGVQETQYFGPGTRLLVL.